This section outlines one T cell receptor (beta chain) sequence together with its context. These data originate in a study of blood T cell repertoires in COVID-19. The germline gives CDR1 MDHEN, CDR2 SYDVKM. The CDR3 spans 15 residues. V lost 5 bases and J lost 8; bases outside the gene matches: 12. In the original analysis: Amplification from reference gene primers served as the basis for estimated nucleated cell counts. Data came from immunoSEQ multiplex PCR; TCRdb stores just in-frame clones and leaves some out. That table is the source of V, J and clone size, and D and trimming were worked out from the DNA. This sample has about 260,000 clones, with around 80% found just once. Participant age was roughly 18 to 90 years, and participants resided in 24 US areas.

The sequenced material came from PBMCs or T cells enriched from blood (not recorded which). The chain links TRBV28 to TRBJ1-2; TRBD1 aligns across 9 bases. This TCR came from a man aged 25 to 40 with acute COVID-19. The CDR3 region is CASSHNQRTGEGYTF. For the CDR3, the DNA is TGTGCCAGCAGTCACAATCAACGGACAGGGGAGGGCTACACCTTC.